One and the same sample provided the 18 T cell receptor beta chains below, sequenced in a study of T-cell reconstitution after alpha-beta-depleted transplantation in children. This sample's TCRbeta library carried unique molecular identifier barcodes. TCRdb analysed the PCR reads with MiXCR anew, one entry per CDR3 protein. The sample records 550,000 to 600,000 distinct CDR3 sequences, under 25% being singletons. The source was PBMCs, mostly from graft donor cells, collected 360 days after TCRalphabeta/CD19-depleted stem cell transplant. Receptors were obtained from a boy younger than two who had a stem cell transplant for acute myeloid leukemia, so the T cells may come from the graft donor.

The sample holds a few counts of this clonotype. The chain employs TRBV12-3 or TRBV12-4 and TRBJ2-1, with TRBD1 matching over 8 bases. V shed 6 bases and J 5 bases; nucleotides not matched to a gene: 6. The CDR3 has 14 amino acids. CDR3 region: CASSFRDRNNEQFF. The DNA of the CDR3 is TGTGCCAGCAGCTTCCGGGACAGGAACAATGAGCAGTTCTTC.

The J gene is TRBJ1-4, the V gene TRBV12-3 or TRBV12-4, with 9 bases lining up with TRBD1. The CDR3 totals 18 residues. V was clipped by 6 bases and J by 6 bases; unmatched bases: 17. CDR3 amino acids: CASSLGTTGGAVYEKLFF. DNA of the CDR3: TGTGCCAGCAGCTTGGGTACTACAGGGGGCGCGGTATATGAAAAACTGTTTTTT.

This clonotype occurred a few times. The J gene is TRBJ2-1, the V gene TRBV9, with TRBD1 matching 9 bases. Germline V lookup: CDR1 SGDLS, CDR2 YYNGEE. The CDR3 extends over 15 amino acids. V dropped 3 bases and J dropped 2; count of bases not matched to a gene: 3. The CDR3 DNA is TGTGCCAGCAGCGCCCACAGGGGGCCCTACAATGAGCAGTTCTTC. Residues: CASSAHRGPYNEQFF.

The gene calls are TRBV20-1 and TRBJ2-7; D assignment may be TRBD1 or TRBD2 (5 bases each). The V end was cut by 2 bases, the J end by 1 base, with 21 bases between. This CDR3 comprises 17 residues. Germline CDR1 is DFQATT and CDR2 is SNEGSKA (reference sequence). CDR3: CSARTISEGLRSYEQYF. The DNA of the CDR3 is TGCAGTGCTAGAACCATAAGTGAGGGGCTTCGTTCCTACGAGCAGTACTTC.

This clonotype was seen only once. The rearrangement links TRBV27 to TRBJ2-3, with D tentatively TRBD1 (6 bases). This CDR3 comprises 13 residues. From germline, CDR1 is MNHEY and CDR2 SMNVEV (reference sequence). Trimming took 0 bases from V and 6 from J, leaving 7 bases between them. The CDR3 loop reads CASSLSRGDTQYF. In nucleotides, the CDR3 is TGTGCCAGCAGTTTATCAAGGGGGGATACGCAGTATTTT.

This clonotype was seen at least ten times. The chain joins TRBV25-1 to TRBJ2-4; unclear D gene. Trimming stripped 5 bases from V and 0 bases from J, with 11 bases between. The CDR3 consists of 15 residues. CDR1 MGHDK and CDR2 SYGVNS come from the germline V gene. The chain's CDR3 is CASSLIDGAKNIQYF. CDR3 in DNA: TGTGCCAGCAGTCTCATTGACGGAGCCAAAAACATTCAGTACTTC.

This clonotype has a handful of counts. This chain joins TRBV4-3 and TRBJ1-4; unclear D gene. CDR1 is LGHNA and CDR2 is YSLEER in the germline V gene. V was cut by 4 bases and J by 8 bases, with 17 bases left in between. This CDR3 region has 15 residues. The CDR3 DNA sequence: TGCGCCAGCAGCCTCACCGTGGCCGGACGGGAAAAACTGTTTTTT. Translated, it gives CASSLTVAGREKLFF.

This clonotype was seen just once. The chain employs TRBV7-9 and TRBJ1-2, with TRBD1 matching over 7 bases. Looked up from germline, CDR1 is SEHNR and CDR2 is FQNEAQ (reference sequence). V was clipped by 2 bases and J by 4 bases; unmatched bases: 4. The CDR3 runs to 14 residues. CDR3 sequence reads: CASSLSTGTYGYTF. The CDR3 DNA reads as TGTGCCAGCAGCTTATCGACAGGGACCTATGGCTACACCTTC.

In its sample, this clonotype was seen a few times. The chain uses TRBV20-1 and TRBJ2-2, with 8 positions matching TRBD1. The V and J ends lost 5 bases and 0 bases, in that order; junction bases with no gene match: 5. The CDR3 length is 15 residues. Germline V CDR1 and CDR2: DFQATT, SNEGSKA (reference sequence). The CDR3: CSAATGGSNTGELFF. The CDR3 coding sequence is TGCAGTGCTGCTACAGGGGGATCGAACACCGGGGAGCTGTTTTTT.

This clonotype was picked up a small number of times. V and J are TRBV6-5 and TRBJ2-3; maybe TRBD2 (5 bases). CDR1 MNHEY and CDR2 SVGAGI come from the germline V gene. V lost 0 bases, J lost 6 bases, and 19 bases lay in between. The CDR3 is 17 residues long. CDR3 sequence: CASSYSNLATTTDTQYF. In DNA form, the CDR3 reads TGTGCCAGCAGTTACTCGAACCTAGCCACCACCACGGATACGCAGTATTTT.

In this sample, this clonotype turned up a few times. This chain uses TRBV7-2 with TRBJ1-5; 9 positions match TRBD1. The CDR3 has 15 residues. J gave up 5 bases and V 5 bases, and 7 bases lay outside the gene matches. Germline-derived CDR1 and CDR2 are SGHTA and FQGNSA. The CDR3: CASSRTGGKDQPQHF. The CDR3 DNA follows: TGTGCCAGCAGCCGCACAGGGGGCAAAGATCAGCCCCAGCATTTT.

This clonotype has just a few counts. CDR3 coding DNA: TGCAGTGCTGCCTCCGGGGGCAGGGGGATCGGGCAGCCCCAGCATTTT. It translates to CSAASGGRGIGQPQHF. The rearrangement joins TRBV20-1 to TRBJ1-5; 7 nucleotides agree with TRBD1. With V trimmed by 5 bases and J by 7 bases, 17 bases remained unmatched. Germline CDR1 and CDR2: DFQATT and SNEGSKA (reference sequence). This CDR3 is built from 16 residues.

The chain has TRBV10-3 and TRBJ2-5; unclear D gene. The germline gives CDR1 ENHRY, CDR2 SYGVKD. Trimming pared 3 bases from V and 9 bases from J, leaving 8 bases between. The CDR3 length is 11 residues. In DNA form, the CDR3 reads TGTGCCATCAGTGATTCGGCGGCCCAGTACTTC. It yields the protein CAISDSAAQYF.

The chain combines TRBV7-2 with TRBJ2-7, with D unclear. CDR3 length: 12 amino acids. V was shortened by 3 bases and J by 4 bases, with 7 bases between the two germline ends. Germline V gene data show CDR1 as SGHTA and CDR2 as FQGNSA. The CDR3 sequence: CASSFPTYEQYF. The DNA of the CDR3 is TGTGCCAGCAGCTTCCCTACTTACGAGCAGTACTTC. Full variable domain (remainder filled in from reference TRBV7-2 and TRBJ2-7): GAGVSQSPSNKVTEKGKDVELRCDPISGHTALYWYRQSLGQGLEFLIYFQGNSAPDKSGLPSDRFSAERTGGSVSTLTIQRTQQEDSAVYLCASSFPTYEQYFGPGTRLTVT.

The DNA for the CDR3 is TGCACCCCGCGAGGGGACAGCACAGATACGCAGTATTTT. Translation gives CTPRGDSTDTQYF. V usage is TRBV20-1 and J usage is TRBJ2-3; D possibly uses TRBD1 or TRBD2 (5 bases each). CDR1 is DFQATT, CDR2 SNEGSKA, per germline (reference sequence). This CDR3 is 13 amino acids long.

This clonotype was counted ten times or more. This chain links TRBV7-2 with TRBJ2-1; TRBD2 aligns across 10 bases. J lost 1 base, V lost 5 bases, and 2 bases had no gene match. The CDR3 consists of 15 residues. CDR1 SGHTA and CDR2 FQGNSA come from the germline V gene. For the CDR3, the DNA is TGTGCCAGCAGCCGGGGACTAGCGTCCTACAATGAGCAGTTCTTC. It is translated as CASSRGLASYNEQFF.

The rearrangement uses TRBV15 and TRBJ1-1; D remains unclear. With 0 bases removed from V and 1 base from J, the gap between germline ends came to 9 bases. This CDR3 is 15 amino acids long. In germline, CDR1 is LNHNV, CDR2 YYDKDF (reference sequence). CDR3: CATSRDERQNTEAFF. The CDR3 nucleotides are TGTGCCACCAGCAGAGATGAGCGGCAGAACACTGAAGCTTTCTTT. Full variable domain (rest looked up from reference TRBV15 and TRBJ1-1): DAMVIQNPRYQVTQFGKPVTLSCSQTLNHNVMYWYQQKSSQAPKLLFHYYDKDFNNEADTPDNFQSRRPNTSFCFLDIRSPGLGDTAMYLCATSRDERQNTEAFFGQGTRLTVV.

The chain employs TRBV20-1 and TRBJ2-1, with 8 bases matching TRBD2. The CDR3 extends over 16 amino acids. Germline V lookup: CDR1 DFQATT, CDR2 SNEGSKA (reference sequence). Trimming took 0 bases from V and 10 from J; bases not matched to a gene: 14. CDR3 coding DNA: TGCAGTGCTAGAGATGTTTTGGGACTAGACATCGAGGAGCAGTTCTTC. Protein: CSARDVLGLDIEEQFF.